Following are 9 T cell receptor beta chains from one sample sequenced in a study of blood T cell repertoires in COVID-19. Sequencing was performed with immunoSEQ multiplex PCR; in TCRdb, only in-frame clones are kept and a portion is missing. The table shows about 170,000 clones, with approximately 83% occurring only once. What was sequenced was peripheral blood. These receptors all come from a man in his 70s with active or convalescent COVID-19.

The rearrangement joins TRBV6-4 to TRBJ2-1; TRBD1 is a possible D gene (6 bases). Germline V gene sequence: CDR1 MRHNA, CDR2 SNTAGT. The germline V and J ends were trimmed by 7 bases and 5 bases, with 9 bases remaining between them. The CDR3 spans 12 residues. DNA of the CDR3: TGTGCCAGCAAGGACAGAAACAATGAGCAGTTCTTC. It codes for CASKDRNNEQFF.

The chain recombines TRBV7-8 with TRBJ1-2, with D perhaps matching TRBD1 (5 bases). V lost 3 bases and J lost 2, with 13 bases in between. The CDR3 is made up of 15 amino acids. Germline V gives CDR1 SGHVS, CDR2 FQNEAQ. CDR3 region: CASSFSGGVNYGYTF. The CDR3 DNA is TGTGCCAGCAGCTTTTCGGGGGGGGTAAACTATGGCTACACCTTC.

This rearrangement joins TRBV7-8 to TRBJ1-5; D is undetermined. Germline V gene sequence: CDR1 SGHVS, CDR2 FQNEAQ. The CDR3 totals 15 residues. The germline V and J ends were trimmed by 2 bases and 6 bases, with 14 bases remaining between them. CDR3 sequence: CASSLMGSVGQPQHF. DNA of the CDR3: TGTGCCAGCAGCTTAATGGGCTCGGTAGGTCAGCCCCAGCATTTT.

The rearrangement uses TRBV10-3 and TRBJ2-1; TRBD1 agrees at 8 bases. The CDR3 sequence is 16 residues long. With V trimmed by 5 bases and J by 6 bases, 12 bases remained unmatched. The V gene's germline CDR1 is ENHRY and CDR2 SYGVKD. CDR3 region: CAISSTGGEGRNEQFF. Written as DNA, the CDR3 is TGTGCCATCAGTTCCACAGGGGGAGAAGGTCGCAATGAGCAGTTCTTC.

J is TRBJ2-2 and V is TRBV2, with D perhaps matching TRBD1 (5 bases). CDR3 length: 12 residues. Trimming took off 5 bases at V and 5 bases at J, with 6 bases between the two ends. Germline CDR1 SNHLY, CDR2 FYNNEI. The CDR3 sequence is CASSPGTGELFF. In DNA, the CDR3 is TGTGCCAGCAGTCCAGGGACCGGGGAGCTGTTTTTT. Full variable domain (missing parts from reference TRBV2 and TRBJ2-2): EPEVTQTPSHQVTQMGQEVILRCVPISNHLYFYWYRQILGQKVEFLVSFYNNEISEKSEIFDDQFSVERPDGSNFTLKIRSTKLEDSAMYFCASSPGTGELFFGEGSRLTVL.

The chain uses TRBV7-2 and TRBJ1-4; D unclear. Germline-derived CDR1 and CDR2 are SGHTA and FQGNSA. Deletions cut 5 bases from V and 8 bases from J, with 15 bases between. The CDR3 spans 14 residues. The CDR3 protein is CASSQAGYSEKLFF. The CDR3 DNA follows: TGTGCCAGCAGCCAGGCGGGGTATAGCGAAAAACTGTTTTTT.

The V and J genes are TRBV7-6 and TRBJ1-1, with 7 bases aligning to TRBD1. The CDR3 is made up of 18 amino acids. J was trimmed by 5 bases and V by 1 base; bases with no gene match: 16. From germline, CDR1 is SGHVS and CDR2 FNYEAQ. CDR3 in DNA: TGTGCCAGCAGCTTAGGCGTAGGGCCCAGGGGGAGAGGGACTGAAGCTTTCTTT. This gives the protein CASSLGVGPRGRGTEAFF. The full variable domain, with the rest looked up from reference TRBV7-6 and TRBJ1-1, is GAGVSQSPRYKVTKRGQDVALRCDPISGHVSLYWYRQALGQGPEFLTYFNYEAQQDKSGLPNDRFSAERPEGSISTLTIQRTEQRDSAMYRCASSLGVGPRGRGTEAFFGQGTRLTVV.

With regard to this clone: Other DNA sequences in the same sample also yield this CDR3. This chain joins TRBV28 and TRBJ2-1; 10 nucleotides match TRBD2. The CDR3 is 16 residues long. CDR1 is MDHEN and CDR2 is SYDVKM in the germline V gene. J was trimmed by 6 bases and V by 4 bases; bases with no gene match: 9. CDR3 loop: CASSSPVAGGLNEQFF. For the CDR3, the DNA is TGTGCCAGCAGTTCCCCAGTAGCGGGAGGCCTCAATGAGCAGTTCTTC. Full variable domain (rest looked up from reference TRBV28 and TRBJ2-1): DVKVTQSSRYLVKRTGEKVFLECVQDMDHENMFWYRQDPGLGLRLIYFSYDVKMKEKGDIPEGYSVSREKKERFSLILESASTNQTSMYLCASSSPVAGGLNEQFFGPGTRLTVL.

The V and J genes are TRBV5-1 and TRBJ2-3, with D possibly being TRBD2 (5 bases). This CDR3 spans 17 amino acids. V lost 1 base, J lost 0 bases, and 15 bases lay in between. Germline V gene sequence: CDR1 SGHRS, CDR2 YFSETQ. CDR3 in DNA: TGCGCCAGCAGCTTGTTTCGGGGTCCCCCTAGCACAGATACGCAGTATTTT. Amino acid sequence: CASSLFRGPPSTDTQYF.